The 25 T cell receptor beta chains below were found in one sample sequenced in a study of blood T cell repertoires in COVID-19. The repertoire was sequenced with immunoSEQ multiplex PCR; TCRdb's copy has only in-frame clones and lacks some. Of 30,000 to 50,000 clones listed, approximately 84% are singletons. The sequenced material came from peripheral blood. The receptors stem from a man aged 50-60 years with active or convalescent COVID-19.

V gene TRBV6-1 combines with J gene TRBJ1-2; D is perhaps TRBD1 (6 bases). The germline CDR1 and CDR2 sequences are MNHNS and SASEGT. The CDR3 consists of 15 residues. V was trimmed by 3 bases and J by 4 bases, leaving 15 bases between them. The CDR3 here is CASSDNTGWAYGYTF. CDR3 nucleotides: TGTGCCAGCAGTGATAATACAGGGTGGGCCTATGGCTACACCTTC.

CDR3 bases: TGTGCCATCAGTGAGTCTCGGGGGTTGTGGGCTGAAGCTTTCTTT. Translation gives CAISESRGLWAEAFF. The chain combines TRBV10-3 with TRBJ1-1; a possible D gene is TRBD1 (5 bases). Germline V gives CDR1 ENHRY, CDR2 SYGVKD. Trimming removed 0 bases from V and 6 bases from J, with 14 bases in between. CDR3 length equals 15 residues.

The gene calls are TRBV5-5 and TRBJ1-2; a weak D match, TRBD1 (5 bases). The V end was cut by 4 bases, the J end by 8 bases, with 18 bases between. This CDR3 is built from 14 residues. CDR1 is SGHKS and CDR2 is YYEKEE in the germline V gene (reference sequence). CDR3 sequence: CASSPDGGLRGYTF. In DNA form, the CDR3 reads TGTGCCAGCAGCCCCGATGGGGGGTTGAGGGGCTACACCTTC.

The CDR3 coding sequence is TGTGCTAGTGGTCCAGGGGTCACAGATACGCAGTATTTT. The encoded protein is CASGPGVTDTQYF. The V and J genes are TRBV12-5 and TRBJ2-3; D possibly corresponds to TRBD1 (6 bases). V lost 5 bases, J lost 2 bases, and 8 bases lay in between. CDR1 LGHNT and CDR2 FRNRAP come from the germline V gene. The length of the CDR3 is 13 residues.

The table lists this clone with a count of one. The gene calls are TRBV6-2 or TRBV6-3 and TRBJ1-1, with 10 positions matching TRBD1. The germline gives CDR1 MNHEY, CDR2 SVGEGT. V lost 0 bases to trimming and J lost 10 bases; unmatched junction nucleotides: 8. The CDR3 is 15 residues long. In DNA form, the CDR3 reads TGTGCCAGCAGTTACTCAAGGGGACAGGGGAGGGTAGCTTTCTTT. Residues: CASSYSRGQGRVAFF.

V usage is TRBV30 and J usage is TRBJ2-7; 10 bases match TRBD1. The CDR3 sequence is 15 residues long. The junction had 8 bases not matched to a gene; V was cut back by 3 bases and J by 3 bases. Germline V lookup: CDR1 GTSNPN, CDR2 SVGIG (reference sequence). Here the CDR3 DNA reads TGTGCCTGGAGCGCACCGGGACAGGGGATCTACGAGCAGTACTTC. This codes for CAWSAPGQGIYEQYF.

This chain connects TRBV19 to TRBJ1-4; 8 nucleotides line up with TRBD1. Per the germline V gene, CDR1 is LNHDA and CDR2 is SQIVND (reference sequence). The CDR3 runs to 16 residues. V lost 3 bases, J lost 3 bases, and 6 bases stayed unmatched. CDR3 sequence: CASSIGQGAPNEKLFF. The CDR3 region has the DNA TGTGCCAGTAGTATCGGCCAGGGGGCGCCTAATGAAAAACTGTTTTTT.

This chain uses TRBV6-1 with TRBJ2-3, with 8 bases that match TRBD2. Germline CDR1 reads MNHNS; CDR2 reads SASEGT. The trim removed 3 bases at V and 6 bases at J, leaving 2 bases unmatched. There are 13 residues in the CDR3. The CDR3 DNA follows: TGTGCCAGCAGTGAGCAGCGGGGGGATACGCAGTATTTT. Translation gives CASSEQRGDTQYF.

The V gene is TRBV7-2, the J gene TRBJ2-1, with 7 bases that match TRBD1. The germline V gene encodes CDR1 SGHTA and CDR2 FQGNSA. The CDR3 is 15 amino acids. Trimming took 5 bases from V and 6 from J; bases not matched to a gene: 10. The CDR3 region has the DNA TGTGCCAGCAGCCCCAAAACGACAGGGTCCAATGAGCAGTTCTTC. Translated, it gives CASSPKTTGSNEQFF.

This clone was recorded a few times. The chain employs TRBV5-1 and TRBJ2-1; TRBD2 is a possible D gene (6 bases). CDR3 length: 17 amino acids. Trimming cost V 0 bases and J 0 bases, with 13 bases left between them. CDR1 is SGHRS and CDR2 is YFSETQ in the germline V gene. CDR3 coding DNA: TGCGCCAGCAGCTTGGATCGCGGGGCTAGCTCCTACAATGAGCAGTTCTTC. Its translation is CASSLDRGASSYNEQFF.

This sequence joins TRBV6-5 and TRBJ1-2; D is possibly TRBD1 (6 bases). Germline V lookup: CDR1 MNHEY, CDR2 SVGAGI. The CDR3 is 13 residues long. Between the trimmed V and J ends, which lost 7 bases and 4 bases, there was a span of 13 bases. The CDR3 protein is CASTRTVLYGYTF. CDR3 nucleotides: TGTGCCAGCACCCGGACAGTTCTCTATGGCTACACCTTC.

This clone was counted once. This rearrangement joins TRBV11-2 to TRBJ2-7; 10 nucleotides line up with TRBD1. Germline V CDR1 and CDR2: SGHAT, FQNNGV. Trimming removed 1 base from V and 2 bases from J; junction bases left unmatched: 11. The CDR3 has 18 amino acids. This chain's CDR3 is CASSLANLRDRGPYEQYF. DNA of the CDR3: TGTGCCAGCAGCTTAGCTAATTTGCGGGACAGGGGCCCCTACGAGCAGTACTTC.

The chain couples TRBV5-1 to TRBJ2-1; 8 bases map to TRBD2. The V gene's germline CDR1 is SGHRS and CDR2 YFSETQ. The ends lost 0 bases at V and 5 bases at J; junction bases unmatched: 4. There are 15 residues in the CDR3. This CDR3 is CASSLGAGVNNEQFF. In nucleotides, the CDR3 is TGCGCCAGCAGCTTGGGAGCGGGGGTAAACAATGAGCAGTTCTTC.

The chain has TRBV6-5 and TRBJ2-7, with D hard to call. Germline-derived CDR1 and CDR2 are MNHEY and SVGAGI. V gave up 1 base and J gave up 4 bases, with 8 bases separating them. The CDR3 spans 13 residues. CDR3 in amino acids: CASSYFSGYEQYF. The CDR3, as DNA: TGTGCCAGCAGTTACTTTTCGGGTTACGAGCAGTACTTC.

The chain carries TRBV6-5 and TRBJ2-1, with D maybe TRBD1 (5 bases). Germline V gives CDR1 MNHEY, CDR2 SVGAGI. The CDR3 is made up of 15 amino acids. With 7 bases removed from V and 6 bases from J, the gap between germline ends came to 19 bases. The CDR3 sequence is CASTLSGARSNEQFF. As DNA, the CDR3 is TGTGCCAGCACCTTATCTGGGGCTAGAAGCAATGAGCAGTTCTTC.

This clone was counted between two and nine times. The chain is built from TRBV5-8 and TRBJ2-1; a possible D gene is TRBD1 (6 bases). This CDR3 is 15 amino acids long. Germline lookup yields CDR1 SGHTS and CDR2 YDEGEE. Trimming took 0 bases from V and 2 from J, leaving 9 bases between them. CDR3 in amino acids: CASSLDREAYNEQFF. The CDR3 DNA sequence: TGTGCCAGCAGCTTGGACAGGGAAGCCTACAATGAGCAGTTCTTC.

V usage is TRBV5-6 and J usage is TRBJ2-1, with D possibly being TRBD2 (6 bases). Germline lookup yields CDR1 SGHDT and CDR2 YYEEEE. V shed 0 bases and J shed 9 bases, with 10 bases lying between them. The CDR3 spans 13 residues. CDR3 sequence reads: CASSLVGGIEQFF. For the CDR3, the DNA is TGTGCCAGCAGCTTGGTCGGGGGTATTGAGCAGTTCTTC. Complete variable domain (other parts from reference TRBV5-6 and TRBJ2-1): DAGVTQSPTHLIKTRGQQVTLRCSPKSGHDTVSWYQQALGQGPQFIFQYYEEEERQRGNFPDRFSGHQFPNYSSELNVNALLLGDSALYLCASSLVGGIEQFFGPGTRLTVL.

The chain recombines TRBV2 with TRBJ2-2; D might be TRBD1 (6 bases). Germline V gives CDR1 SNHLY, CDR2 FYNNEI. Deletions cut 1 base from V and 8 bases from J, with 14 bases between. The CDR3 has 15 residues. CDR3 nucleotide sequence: TGTGCCAGCAGTGAAGGCCAGGGGTCTGCTGGGGAGCTGTTTTTT. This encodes CASSEGQGSAGELFF.

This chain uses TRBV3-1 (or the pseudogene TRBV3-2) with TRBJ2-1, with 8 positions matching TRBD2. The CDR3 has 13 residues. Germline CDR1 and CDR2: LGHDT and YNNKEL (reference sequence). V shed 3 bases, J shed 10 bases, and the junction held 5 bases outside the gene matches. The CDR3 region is CASSQVTSGEQFF. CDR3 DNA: TGTGCCAGCAGCCAGGTTACTAGCGGCGAGCAGTTCTTC.

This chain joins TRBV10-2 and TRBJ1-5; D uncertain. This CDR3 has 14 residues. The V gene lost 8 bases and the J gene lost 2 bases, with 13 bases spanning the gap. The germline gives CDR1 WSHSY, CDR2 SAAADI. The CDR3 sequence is CASGEAAGNQPQHF. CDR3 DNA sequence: TGCGCCAGCGGGGAGGCCGCAGGCAATCAGCCCCAGCATTTT.

The CDR3 sequence is CASSLVLTDTQYF. The CDR3 DNA sequence: TGTGCCAGCAGCTTAGTCCTAACAGATACGCAGTATTTT. V is TRBV7-2 and J is TRBJ2-3; D is uncertain. Trimming left V 1 base short and J 3 bases short, with 5 bases between. The CDR3 consists of 13 residues. Per the germline V gene, CDR1 is SGHTA and CDR2 is FQGNSA. The whole variable domain, filled in from reference TRBV7-2 and TRBJ2-3, reads GAGVSQSPSNKVTEKGKDVELRCDPISGHTALYWYRQSLGQGLEFLIYFQGNSAPDKSGLPSDRFSAERTGGSVSTLTIQRTQQEDSAVYLCASSLVLTDTQYFGPGTRLTVL.

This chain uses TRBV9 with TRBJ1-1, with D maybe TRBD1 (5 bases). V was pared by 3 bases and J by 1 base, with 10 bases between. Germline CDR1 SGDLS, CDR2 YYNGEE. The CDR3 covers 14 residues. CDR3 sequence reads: CASSGGHSNTEAFF. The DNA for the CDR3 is TGTGCCAGCAGCGGAGGACACTCGAACACTGAAGCTTTCTTT.

CDR3 in DNA: TGTGCCAGCAGCAAAGGGCAGGGGACACGATCAGGGCAGTACTTC. It yields the protein CASSKGQGTRSGQYF. The genes are TRBV21-1 and TRBJ2-7; the DNA was not used to check the table's D call, TRBD1. TRBV21-1 is given as a pseudogene. CDR3 length: 15 residues.

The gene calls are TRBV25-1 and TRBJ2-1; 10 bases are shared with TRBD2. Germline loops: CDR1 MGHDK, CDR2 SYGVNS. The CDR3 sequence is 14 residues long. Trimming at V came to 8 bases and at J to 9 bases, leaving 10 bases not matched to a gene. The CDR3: CASSRMGLASEQFF. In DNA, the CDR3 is TGTGCCAGCTCGAGGATGGGACTAGCGAGTGAGCAGTTCTTC.

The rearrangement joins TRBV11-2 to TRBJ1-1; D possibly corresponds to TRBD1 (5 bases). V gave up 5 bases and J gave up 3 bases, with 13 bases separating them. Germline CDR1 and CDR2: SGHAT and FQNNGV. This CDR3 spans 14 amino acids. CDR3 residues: CASSGVRDDTEAFF. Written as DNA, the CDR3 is TGTGCCAGCAGCGGGGTCAGGGATGACACTGAAGCTTTCTTT.